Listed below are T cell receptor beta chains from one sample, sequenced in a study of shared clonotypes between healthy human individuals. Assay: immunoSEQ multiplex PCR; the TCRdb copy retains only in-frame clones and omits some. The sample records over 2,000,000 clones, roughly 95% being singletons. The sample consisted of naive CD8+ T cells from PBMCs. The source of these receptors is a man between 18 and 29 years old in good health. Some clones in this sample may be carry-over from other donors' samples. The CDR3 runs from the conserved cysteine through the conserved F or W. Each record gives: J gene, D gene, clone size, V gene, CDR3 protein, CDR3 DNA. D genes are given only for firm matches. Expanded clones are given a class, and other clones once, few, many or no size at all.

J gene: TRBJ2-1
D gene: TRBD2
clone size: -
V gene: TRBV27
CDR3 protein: CASRKREVSEQFF
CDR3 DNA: TGTGCCAGCCGAAAGCGGGAGGTCAGTGAGCAGTTCTTC

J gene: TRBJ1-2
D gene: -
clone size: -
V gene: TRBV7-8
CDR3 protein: CASRSRVGGANYGYTF
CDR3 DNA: TGTGCCAGCCGCTCCAGGGTAGGAGGTGCTAACTATGGCTACACCTTC

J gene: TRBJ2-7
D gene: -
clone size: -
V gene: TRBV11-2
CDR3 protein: CASSLRLGRHEQYF
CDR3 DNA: TGTGCCAGCAGCTTACGACTTGGTCGGCACGAGCAGTACTTC

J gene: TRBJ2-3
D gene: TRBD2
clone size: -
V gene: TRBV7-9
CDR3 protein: CASSSLASGGTDTQYF
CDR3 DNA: TGTGCCAGCAGCTCTCTGGCTAGCGGGGGCACAGATACGCAGTATTTT

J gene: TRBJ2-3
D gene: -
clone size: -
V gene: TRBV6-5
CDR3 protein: CASSYAGTPSTDTQYF
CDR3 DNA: TGTGCCAGCAGTTACGCCGGGACACCGAGCACAGATACGCAGTATTTT

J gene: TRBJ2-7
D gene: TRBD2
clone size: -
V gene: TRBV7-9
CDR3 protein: CASSQTGLAAYEQYF
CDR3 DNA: TGTGCCAGCAGCCAGACAGGACTAGCGGCCTACGAGCAGTACTTC

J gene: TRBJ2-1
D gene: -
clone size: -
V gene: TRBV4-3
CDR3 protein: CASSQDRAGYNEQFF
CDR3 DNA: TGCGCCAGCAGCCAAGATCGGGCTGGATACAATGAGCAGTTCTTC

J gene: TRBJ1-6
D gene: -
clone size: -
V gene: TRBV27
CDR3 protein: CASQIGTSGNSPLHF
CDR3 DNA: TGTGCCAGCCAAATCGGCACCTCGGGTAATTCACCCCTCCACTTT

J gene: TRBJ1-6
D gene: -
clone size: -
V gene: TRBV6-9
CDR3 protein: CASRQRNGTLSHF
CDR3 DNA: TGTGCCAGCAGACAGAGGAACGGGACTCTCAGCCATTTT

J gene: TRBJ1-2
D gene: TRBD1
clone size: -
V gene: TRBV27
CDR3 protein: CASSNNGQGVPYGYTF
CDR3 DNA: TGTGCCAGCAGCAACAACGGACAGGGGGTACCCTATGGCTACACCTTC

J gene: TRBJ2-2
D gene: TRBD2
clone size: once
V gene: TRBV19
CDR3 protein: CASNPTSGDTGELFF
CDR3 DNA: TGTGCCAGTAATCCGACTAGCGGGGACACCGGGGAGCTGTTTTTT

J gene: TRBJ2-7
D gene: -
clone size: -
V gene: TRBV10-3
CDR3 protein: CATVDGAAEQYF
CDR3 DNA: TGTGCCACCGTCGACGGCGCGGCCGAGCAGTACTTC

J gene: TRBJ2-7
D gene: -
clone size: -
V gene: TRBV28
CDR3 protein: CASSTDTYEQYF
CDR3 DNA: TGTGCCAGCAGTACCGACACGTACGAGCAGTACTTC

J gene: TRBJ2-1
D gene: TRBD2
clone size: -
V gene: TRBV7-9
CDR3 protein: CASSSPWGGNEQFF
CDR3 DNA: TGTGCCAGCAGCTCGCCTTGGGGGGGTAATGAGCAGTTCTTC

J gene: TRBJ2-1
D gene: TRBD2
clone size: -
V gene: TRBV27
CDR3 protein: CASRELAGTEQFF
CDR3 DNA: TGTGCCAGCAGGGAGCTAGCGGGAACTGAGCAGTTCTTC

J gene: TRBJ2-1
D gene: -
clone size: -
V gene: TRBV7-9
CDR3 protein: CASIPGSIGYNEQFF
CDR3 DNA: TGTGCCAGCATCCCAGGGAGTATTGGCTACAATGAGCAGTTCTTC

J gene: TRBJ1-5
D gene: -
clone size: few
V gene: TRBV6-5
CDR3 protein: CASSYSRETAGPQHF
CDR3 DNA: TGTGCCAGCAGTTACTCCCGGGAGACGGCTGGGCCCCAGCATTTT

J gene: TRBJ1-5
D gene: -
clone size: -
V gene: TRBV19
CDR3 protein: CASSYIGHLNQPQHF
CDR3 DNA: TGTGCCAGTAGTTATATAGGACACCTCAATCAGCCCCAGCATTTT

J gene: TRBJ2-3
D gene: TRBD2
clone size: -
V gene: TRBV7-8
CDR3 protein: CASSHPGLVDTQYF
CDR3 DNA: TGTGCCAGCAGCCACCCGGGACTAGTTGATACGCAGTATTTT

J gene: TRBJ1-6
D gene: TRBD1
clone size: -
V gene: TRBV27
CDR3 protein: CASSWTGTNSPLHF
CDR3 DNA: TGTGCCAGCAGTTGGACAGGTACCAATTCACCCCTCCACTTT

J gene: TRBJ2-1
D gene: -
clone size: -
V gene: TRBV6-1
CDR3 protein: CASALQLGGYNEQFF
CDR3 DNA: TGTGCCAGCGCCTTACAGCTGGGGGGCTACAATGAGCAGTTCTTC

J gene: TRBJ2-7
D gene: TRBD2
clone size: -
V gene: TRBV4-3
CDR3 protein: CASSQASGIAIYEQYF
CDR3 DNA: TGCGCCAGCAGCCAAGCTAGCGGGATAGCAATCTACGAGCAGTACTTC

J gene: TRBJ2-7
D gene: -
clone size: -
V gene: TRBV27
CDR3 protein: CASSLLARKTYEQYF
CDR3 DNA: TGTGCCAGCAGTTTATTGGCACGAAAAACCTACGAGCAGTACTTC

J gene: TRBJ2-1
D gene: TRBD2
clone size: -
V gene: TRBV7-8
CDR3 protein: CASSFGLAGGGSYNEQFF
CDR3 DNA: TGTGCCAGCAGCTTTGGACTAGCGGGAGGGGGCTCCTACAATGAGCAGTTCTTC

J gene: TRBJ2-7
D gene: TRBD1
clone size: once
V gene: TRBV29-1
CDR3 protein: CSVVDRASYEQYF
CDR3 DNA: TGCAGCGTTGTCGACAGGGCTTCTTACGAGCAGTACTTC

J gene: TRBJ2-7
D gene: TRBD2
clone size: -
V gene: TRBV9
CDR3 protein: CASSESLAGASYEQYF
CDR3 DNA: TGTGCCAGCAGCGAATCATTAGCGGGAGCCTCCTACGAGCAGTACTTC

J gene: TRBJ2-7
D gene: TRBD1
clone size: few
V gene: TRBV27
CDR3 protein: CASSLGTGIDEQYF
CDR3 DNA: TGTGCCAGCAGTTTGGGGACAGGGATCGACGAGCAGTACTTC

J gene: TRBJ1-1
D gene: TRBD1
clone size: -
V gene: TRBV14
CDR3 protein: CASSQGRGQGNQAFF
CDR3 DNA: TGTGCCAGCAGCCAAGGGCGAGGACAGGGGAATCAAGCTTTCTTT

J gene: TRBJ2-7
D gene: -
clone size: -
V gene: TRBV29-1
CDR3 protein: CSVEGEGYEQYF
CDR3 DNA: TGCAGCGTTGAAGGGGAAGGGTACGAGCAGTACTTC

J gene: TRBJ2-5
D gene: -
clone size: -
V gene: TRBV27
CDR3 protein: CASSLTQGETQYF
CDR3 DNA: TGTGCCAGCAGTTTAACGCAGGGAGAGACCCAGTACTTC

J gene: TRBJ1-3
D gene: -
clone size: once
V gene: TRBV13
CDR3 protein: CASSLADIGDLSGNTIYF
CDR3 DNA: TGTGCCAGCAGCTTAGCGGACATAGGGGATCTCTCTGGAAACACCATATATTTT

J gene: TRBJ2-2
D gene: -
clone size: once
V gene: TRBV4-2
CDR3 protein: CASSQEGAGAGELFF
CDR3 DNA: TGTGCCAGCAGCCAAGAAGGGGCAGGGGCCGGGGAGCTGTTTTTT

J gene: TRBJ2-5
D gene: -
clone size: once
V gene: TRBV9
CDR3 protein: CASSQTGLETQYF
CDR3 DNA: TGTGCCAGCAGCCAGACAGGTTTAGAGACCCAGTACTTC

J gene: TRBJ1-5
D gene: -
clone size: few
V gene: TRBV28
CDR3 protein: CASSPDSNNQPQHF
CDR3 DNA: TGTGCCAGCAGTCCGGACAGCAACAATCAGCCCCAGCATTTT

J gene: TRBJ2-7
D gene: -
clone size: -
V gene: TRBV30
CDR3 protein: CAWSGYGTGTYEQYF
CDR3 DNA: TGTGCCTGGAGTGGGTATGGGACTGGAACCTACGAGCAGTACTTC

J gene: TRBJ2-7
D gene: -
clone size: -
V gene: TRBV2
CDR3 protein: CASRGQNYEQYF
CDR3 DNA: TGTGCCAGCAGAGGACAGAACTACGAGCAGTACTTC

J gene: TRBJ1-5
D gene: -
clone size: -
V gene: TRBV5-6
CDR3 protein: CASSLSGGGGNQPQHF
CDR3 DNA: TGTGCCAGCAGCTTAAGCGGAGGGGGAGGCAATCAGCCCCAGCATTTT

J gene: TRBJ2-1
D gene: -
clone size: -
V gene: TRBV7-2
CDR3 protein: CASSLVTGGSSYNEQFF
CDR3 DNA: TGTGCCAGCAGCTTAGTCACCGGGGGAAGCTCCTACAATGAGCAGTTCTTC

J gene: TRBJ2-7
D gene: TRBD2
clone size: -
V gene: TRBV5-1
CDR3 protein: CASSAGGLAGVAEQYF
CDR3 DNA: TGCGCCAGCAGCGCGGGGGGGCTAGCGGGAGTAGCCGAGCAGTACTTC

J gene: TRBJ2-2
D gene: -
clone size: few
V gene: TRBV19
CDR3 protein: CASSIGTAFTGELFF
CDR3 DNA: TGTGCCAGTAGTATAGGGACAGCATTCACCGGGGAGCTGTTTTTT

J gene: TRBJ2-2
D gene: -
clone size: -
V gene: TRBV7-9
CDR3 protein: CASSLEFTGELFF
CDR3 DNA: TGTGCCAGCAGCTTGGAATTCACCGGGGAGCTGTTTTTT

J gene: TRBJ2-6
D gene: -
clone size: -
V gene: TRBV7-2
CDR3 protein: CASSRWGDLDGLTF
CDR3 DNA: TGTGCCAGCAGCCGATGGGGAGACCTTGATGGCCTGACTTTC

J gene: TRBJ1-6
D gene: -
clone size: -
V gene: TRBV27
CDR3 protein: CASSNRNSPLHF
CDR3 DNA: TGTGCCAGCAGTAACAGAAATTCACCCCTCCACTTT

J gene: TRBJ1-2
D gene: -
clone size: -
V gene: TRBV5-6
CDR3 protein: CASSTIGGRILDGYTF
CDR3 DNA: TGTGCCAGCAGCACGATCGGGGGCAGGATATTAGATGGCTACACCTTC

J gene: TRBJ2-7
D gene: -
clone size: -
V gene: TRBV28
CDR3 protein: CASSSNLGPSYEQYF
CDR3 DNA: TGTGCCAGCAGTTCAAACTTAGGGCCCTCCTACGAGCAGTACTTC

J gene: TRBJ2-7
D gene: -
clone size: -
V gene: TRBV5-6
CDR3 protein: CASSLGGPGEQYF
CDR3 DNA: TGTGCCAGCAGCTTGGGCGGACCGGGAGAGCAGTACTTC